These 16 T cell receptor beta chains originate from one sample sequenced in a study of T cells after posttransplantation cyclophosphamide. Generated by immunoSEQ multiplex PCR, the TCRdb table keeps only in-frame clones and is missing some. Among some 25,000 clones listed, roughly 83% were seen once. The sample consisted of PBMCs. The source of these receptors is a woman aged 55-69 years with a blood cancer, CMV-positive, and with a related stem cell donor.

The rearrangement links TRBV11-2 to TRBJ2-3; tentatively, D is TRBD1 (6 bases). Germline values: CDR1 SGHAT, CDR2 FQNNGV. The CDR3 is 15 residues long. The V end was cut by 8 bases, the J end by 3 bases, with 18 bases between. Here the CDR3 DNA reads TGTGCCAGCCAAAAGACGCGACAGGAGACAGATACGCAGTATTTT. This gives the protein CASQKTRQETDTQYF.

The rearrangement uses TRBV25-1 and TRBJ2-5; the match to TRBD2 covers 8 bases. Germline assignment: CDR1 MGHDK and CDR2 SYGVNS. The CDR3 length is 14 residues. Unmatched junction bases numbered 6, after V lost 4 bases and J lost 5 bases. DNA of the CDR3: TGTGCCAGCAGTGGATTGTCGGGAGGGGAGACCCAGTACTTC. Amino acid sequence: CASSGLSGGETQYF.

The chain has TRBV4-2 and TRBJ2-3; the D gene is possibly TRBD1 (5 bases). Trimming cost V 0 bases and J 4 bases, with 17 bases left between them. Germline CDR1 LGHNA, CDR2 YNFKEQ. The CDR3 length is 17 residues. CDR3 loop: CASSQEGPIRGPDTQYF. The CDR3 region has the DNA TGTGCCAGCAGCCAAGAGGGCCCCATAAGGGGCCCAGATACGCAGTATTTT.

The chain combines TRBV27 with TRBJ1-3; 8 nucleotides align to TRBD1. Germline V gene lookup returns CDR1 MNHEY and CDR2 SMNVEV (reference sequence). This CDR3 has 16 amino acids. V lost 5 bases to trimming and J lost 4 bases; unmatched junction nucleotides: 10. CDR3 in DNA: TGTGCCAGCAGTCGAAGGGGACAGGCTTCAGGAAACACCATATATTTT. Its translation: CASSRRGQASGNTIYF.

CDR3 sequence: CASSTPGGRSGRAQETQYF. In DNA, the CDR3 is TGCGCCAGCAGCACCCCGGGGGGTCGTAGCGGGAGGGCCCAAGAGACCCAGTACTTC. The chain links TRBV4-1 to TRBJ2-5; 11 nucleotides line up with TRBD2. The CDR3 is 19 amino acids. CDR1 and CDR2 (germline): MGHRA, YSYEKL. With V trimmed by 5 bases and J by 1 base, 15 bases remained unmatched.

CDR3 coding DNA: TGTGCCAGCAGCAAGCGGACTAGCGGGAGCACAGATACGCAGTATTTT. Translation gives CASSKRTSGSTDTQYF. The V gene is TRBV7-8, the J gene TRBJ2-3; 11 bases are shared with TRBD2. The junction had 4 bases not matched to a gene; V was cut back by 5 bases and J by 0 bases. This CDR3 has 16 residues. Germline V CDR1 and CDR2: SGHVS, FQNEAQ.

The chain is built from TRBV6-4 and TRBJ2-5; maybe TRBD1 (7 bases). Trimming stripped 6 bases from V and 4 bases from J, with 12 bases between. The CDR3 contains 13 residues. Germline V gene sequence: CDR1 MRHNA, CDR2 SNTAGT. CDR3 in DNA: TGTGCCAGCAGCCGACAGGGAGGAGAGACCCAGTACTTC. Translating gives CASSRQGGETQYF.

This sequence joins TRBV5-1 and TRBJ2-7, with D tentatively TRBD2 (5 bases). Germline V lookup: CDR1 SGHRS, CDR2 YFSETQ. The CDR3 is 13 residues long. V was cut by 6 bases and J by 7 bases, with 17 bases left in between. The CDR3 sequence is CASTQTNPGEQYF. The DNA of the CDR3 is TGCGCCAGCACCCAGACCAATCCGGGGGAGCAGTACTTC.

The chain has TRBV5-1 and TRBJ1-2; 7 nucleotides agree with TRBD1. This CDR3 is 13 amino acids long. Germline values: CDR1 SGHRS, CDR2 YFSETQ. After removal of 4 bases from V and 4 bases from J, the junction contained 4 bases not matched to a gene. CDR3 region: CASSPGQAYGYTF. For the CDR3, the DNA is TGCGCCAGCAGCCCCGGACAGGCCTATGGCTACACCTTC.

The chain has TRBV19 and TRBJ1-2, with D perhaps TRBD1 (6 bases). The V gene's germline CDR1 is LNHDA and CDR2 SQIVND (reference sequence). V was clipped by 3 bases and J by 10 bases, with 18 bases between them. The CDR3 covers 14 residues. CDR3 protein: CASSILDSLVVYTF. CDR3 in DNA: TGTGCCAGTAGTATCCTGGACAGCCTCGTAGTCTACACCTTC.

The chain joins TRBV18 to TRBJ2-3; TRBD2 agrees at 10 bases. Germline CDR1 is KGHSH and CDR2 is LQKENI. This CDR3 is 18 amino acids long. V lost 6 bases and J lost 4; bases outside the gene matches: 16. This CDR3 is CASSTPGFLAGAADTQYF. The CDR3 DNA reads TGTGCCAGCTCTACCCCGGGGTTTCTAGCGGGAGCCGCAGATACGCAGTATTTT.

This rearrangement joins TRBV9 to TRBJ2-3, with 10 bases lining up with TRBD1. The CDR3 covers 16 residues. Losses at the gene ends were 3 bases for V and 9 bases for J; bases not matched to a gene: 13. CDR1 is SGDLS, CDR2 YYNGEE, per germline. CDR3 coding DNA: TGTGCCAGCAGCGCAATACCGGGACAGGGGAGAGAGACGCAGTATTTT. As protein: CASSAIPGQGRETQYF.

This CDR3 is CASSLGTGRGEKLFF. In nucleotides, the CDR3 is TGTGCCAGCAGCTTAGGGACAGGGAGGGGTGAAAAACTGTTTTTT. The V call is TRBV11-2, the J call TRBJ1-4, with 8 bases identical to TRBD1. Germline-derived CDR1 and CDR2 are SGHAT and FQNNGV. The V segment lost 1 base and the J segment 7 bases; nucleotides outside the gene matches: 5. The CDR3 spans 15 residues. The entire variable domain, with the rest obtained from reference TRBV11-2 and TRBJ1-4, is as follows: EAGVAQSPRYKIIEKRQSVAFWCNPISGHATLYWYQQILGQGPKLLIQFQNNGVVDDSQLPKDRFSAERLKGVDSTLKIQPAKLEDSAVYLCASSLGTGRGEKLFFGSGTQLSVL.

DNA of the CDR3: TGCAGCGTTCGACTAGCGAATGAGCAGTTCTTC. It specifies CSVRLANEQFF. The chain carries TRBV29-1 and TRBJ2-1, with TRBD2 identical over 8 bases. The CDR3 contains 11 residues. The V segment lost 5 bases and the J segment 7 bases; nucleotides outside the gene matches: 1. Germline values: CDR1 SQVTM, CDR2 ANQGSEA.

This clone was seen a few times. The V gene is TRBV2, the J gene TRBJ2-7, with 11 bases fitting TRBD2. The length of the CDR3 is 13 residues. Looked up from germline, CDR1 is SNHLY and CDR2 is FYNNEI. J was trimmed by 2 bases and V by 10 bases; bases with no gene match: 4. The CDR3 region has the DNA TGTGCCATTGGGACTAGCGGTCCCTACGAGCAGTACTTC. Translation: CAIGTSGPYEQYF.

The CDR3 reads CASRGTQGQIYGYTF. DNA for the CDR3: TGTGCCAGCAGAGGAACTCAGGGACAGATCTATGGCTACACCTTC. The chain is built from TRBV2 and TRBJ1-2; 7 bases match TRBD1. Germline V lookup: CDR1 SNHLY, CDR2 FYNNEI. CDR3 length: 15 amino acids. Losses at the gene ends were 6 bases for V and 4 bases for J; bases not matched to a gene: 11.